Shown below are 6 T cell receptor beta chains from a single sample sequenced in a study of blood T cell repertoires in COVID-19. Using immunoSEQ multiplex PCR, the repertoire was profiled, and TCRdb retains in-frame clones only, with some absent. The sample consists of about 170,000 clones, approximately 86% of them appearing once. Sequenced sample: peripheral blood. These TCRs come from a man in his 70s with acute or convalescent COVID-19.

The gene calls are TRBV11-2 and TRBJ2-7, with 7 bases that match TRBD1. Germline loops: CDR1 SGHAT, CDR2 FQNNGV. This CDR3 is built from 13 residues. V gave up 5 bases and J gave up 5 bases; unmatched junction bases: 6. The CDR3 here is CASSLTGLNEQYF. CDR3 sequence (DNA): TGTGCCAGCAGCCTGACAGGGCTGAACGAGCAGTACTTC.

This chain joins TRBV11-3 and TRBJ2-1; D gene uncertain. Trimming took 3 bases from V and 9 from J, leaving 12 bases between them. Germline CDR1 and CDR2: SGHNT and YENEEA. The CDR3 runs 13 residues. CDR3 in amino acids: CASSFSGPGEQFF. The CDR3 bases are TGTGCCAGCAGCTTTTCGGGTCCTGGTGAGCAGTTCTTC.

V and J are TRBV2 and TRBJ2-7; TRBD1 matches at 11 bases. The CDR3 runs 16 residues. In germline, CDR1 is SNHLY, CDR2 FYNNEI. The ends lost 1 base at V and 5 bases at J; junction bases unmatched: 7. The CDR3 nucleotides read TGTGCCAGCAGTGAAGACCTGGACAGGGGGCTGAACGAGCAGTACTTC. Residues: CASSEDLDRGLNEQYF.

The chain has TRBV14 and TRBJ2-7, with D maybe TRBD1 (6 bases). The CDR3 contains 14 residues. Germline lookup yields CDR1 SGHDN and CDR2 FVKESK. V was trimmed by 4 bases and J by 4 bases, leaving 14 bases between them. Here the CDR3 DNA reads TGTGCCAGCAGCCCAGTTGGGGGCCGGTACGAGCAGTACTTC. As protein: CASSPVGGRYEQYF.

The rearrangement joins TRBV5-8 to TRBJ1-4; D may be TRBD1 (6 bases). Germline CDR1 is SGHTS and CDR2 is YDEGEE. This CDR3 has 15 amino acids. Trimming cost V 6 bases and J 8 bases, with 20 bases left between them. The CDR3 DNA reads as TGTGCCAGCACCCCATTATCAGGGGAAGGAGAAAAACTGTTTTTT. Its protein product is CASTPLSGEGEKLFF.

The V and J genes are TRBV7-9 and TRBJ1-4; D is unclear. V was pared by 4 bases and J by 7 bases, with 13 bases between. The germline gives CDR1 SEHNR, CDR2 FQNEAQ (reference sequence). The CDR3 covers 14 residues. As DNA, the CDR3 is TGTGCCAGCAGCTCCTTCGGAGAGGGTGAAAAACTGTTTTTT. Its translation: CASSSFGEGEKLFF. The full variable domain, with the rest looked up from reference TRBV7-9 and TRBJ1-4, is DTGVSQNPRHKITKRGQNVTFRCDPISEHNRLYWYRQTLGQGPEFLTYFQNEAQLEKSRLLSDRFSAERPKGSFSTLEIQRTEQGDSAMYLCASSSFGEGEKLFFGSGTQLSVL.